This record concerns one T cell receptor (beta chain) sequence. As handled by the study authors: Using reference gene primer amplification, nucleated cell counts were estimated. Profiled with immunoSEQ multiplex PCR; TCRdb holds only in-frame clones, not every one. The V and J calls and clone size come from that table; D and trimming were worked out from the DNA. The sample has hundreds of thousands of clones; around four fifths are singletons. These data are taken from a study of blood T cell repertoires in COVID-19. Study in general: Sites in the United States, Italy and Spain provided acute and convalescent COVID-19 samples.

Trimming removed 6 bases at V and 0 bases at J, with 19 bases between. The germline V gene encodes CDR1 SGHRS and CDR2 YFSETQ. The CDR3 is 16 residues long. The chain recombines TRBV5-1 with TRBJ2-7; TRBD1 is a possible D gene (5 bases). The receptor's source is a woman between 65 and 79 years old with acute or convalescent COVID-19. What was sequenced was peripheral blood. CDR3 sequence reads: CASTPAPGPDSYEQYF. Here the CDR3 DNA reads TGCGCCAGCACGCCCGCCCCAGGGCCTGACTCCTACGAGCAGTACTTC.